This TCR beta chain derives from a study of cytomegalovirus exposure and HLA in healthy donors. General observations from the study: As was reported, the HLA-A and HLA-B alleles of most subjects were accurately predicted from TCR beta sequences.

Primers: 60 Vbeta forward and 13 Jbeta reverse. The repertoire was sequenced with immunoSEQ multiplex PCR; TCRdb's copy has only in-frame clones and lacks some. Here the sample spans approximately 210,000 clones, roughly four fifths being singletons. V lost 4 bases, J lost 11 bases, and 15 bases lay in between. Germline CDR1 reads MNHEY; CDR2 reads SMNVEV (reference sequence). This CDR3 comprises 13 residues. Worth noting for this clone: The antigen is unknown.

The source material was PBMCs. The sequence was collected from a woman in her 30s in good health and CMV-seropositive. The V and J genes are TRBV27 and TRBJ1-5, with D possibly matching TRBD1 (5 bases). In DNA form, the CDR3 reads TGTGCCAGCAGTTGGGGCCGGGGGGGGGCCCAGCATTTT. Residues: CASSWGRGGAQHF.